This TCR beta chain was recorded in a study of response to subunit inactivated influenza vaccine. From germline, CDR1 is LGHNA and CDR2 YSLEER. The CDR3 extends over 13 amino acids. Deletions cut 1 base from V and 7 bases from J, with 11 bases between. MiXCR, applied by TCRdb to the RT-PCR reads, yields one record per CDR3 protein. This sample has 450,000 to 600,000 distinct CDR3 sequences, with under 8.5% found just once. The rearrangement links TRBV4-3 to TRBJ2-7, with D possibly called TRBD1 or TRBD2 (5 bases each). The TCR sequence derives from a man aged 50-75 years who received an inactivated influenza vaccine. The material sequenced was PBMCs from blood, taken roughly 24 months after vaccination. The CDR3 nucleotides are TGCGCCAGCAGCCAAGGGCCGGGGCTGGAGCAGTACTTC. Translating gives CASSQGPGLEQYF.